This T cell receptor beta chain was identified during a study of shared clonotypes between healthy human individuals. On the study more broadly: Per donor, CD8 memory used one plate, CD8 naive used two, CD4 memory used three and CD4 naive used three.

This table comes from immunoSEQ multiplex PCR, and its TCRdb copy is limited to in-frame clones, with some not included. This repertoire shows about 1.5 million clones, roughly 96% found once; its top ten account for roughly 1.2%. The CDR3 has 14 residues. Germline V gives CDR1 KGHSH, CDR2 LQKENI. V dropped 2 bases and J dropped 7 bases, with 11 bases sitting between them. This TCR came from a man aged 30 to 45 in good health. This rearrangement joins TRBV18 to TRBJ1-4; no clear D gene. Sample: naive CD4+ T cells sorted from blood. As to subset: CD45RA+ positively selected. CDR3 region: CASSPSGSGEKLFF. The CDR3 nucleotides read TGTGCCAGCTCACCATCGGGTAGCGGTGAAAAACTGTTTTTT.